The rows below give T cell receptor beta chains drawn from one sample of a study of blood T cell repertoires in COVID-19. Produced via immunoSEQ multiplex PCR; TCRdb's table is partial and in-frame only. The profile shows 200,000 to 250,000 clones, approximately 84% of them singletons. The sample taken for sequencing was peripheral blood. The source of these receptors is a woman older than 75 with COVID-19, enrolled during active disease. Each CDR3 is given with its conserved first and last residue. The order of the fields is clone size, J gene, D gene, CDR3 length, V gene, CDR3 protein, CDR3 DNA. The D gene is left open where the match is weak. Some rows mark clone size as missing; the rest say once, few, many or name a class of expanded clone.

clone_size: -
j_call: TRBJ2-4
d_call: -
cdr3_length: 13
v_call: TRBV19
cdr3_aa: CASSSGGRYSQYF
cdr3_nt: TGTGCCAGTAGTTCCGGGGGGCGTTATTCTCAGTACTTC

clone_size: -
j_call: TRBJ2-7
d_call: -
cdr3_length: 11
v_call: TRBV7-9
cdr3_aa: CASSRSREQYF
cdr3_nt: TGTGCCAGCAGCCGATCTAGGGAGCAGTACTTC

clone_size: -
j_call: TRBJ1-2
d_call: -
cdr3_length: 13
v_call: TRBV19
cdr3_aa: CASSSGIGYGYTF
cdr3_nt: TGTGCCAGTAGTTCGGGGATCGGCTATGGCTACACCTTC

clone_size: once
j_call: TRBJ1-1
d_call: TRBD1
cdr3_length: 13
v_call: TRBV19
cdr3_aa: CASSQGVRTEAFF
cdr3_nt: TGTGCCAGTTCGCAGGGGGTTCGCACTGAAGCTTTCTTT

clone_size: -
j_call: TRBJ1-1
d_call: TRBD1
cdr3_length: 12
v_call: TRBV28
cdr3_aa: CASSQGGAEAFF
cdr3_nt: TGTGCCAGCAGCCAAGGGGGCGCTGAAGCTTTCTTT

clone_size: -
j_call: TRBJ2-7
d_call: -
cdr3_length: 14
v_call: TRBV7-9
cdr3_aa: CATGRREIGHEQYF
cdr3_nt: TGTGCCACCGGGCGGCGGGAAATAGGGCACGAGCAGTACTTC

clone_size: -
j_call: TRBJ1-2
d_call: -
cdr3_length: 12
v_call: TRBV3-1/TRBV3-2
cdr3_aa: CARRAGGYGYTF
cdr3_nt: TGTGCCCGCCGGGCGGGGGGGTATGGCTACACCTTC

clone_size: -
j_call: TRBJ1-1
d_call: TRBD1
cdr3_length: 15
v_call: TRBV2
cdr3_aa: CASSVQGQDYTEAFF
cdr3_nt: TGTGCCAGCAGTGTTCAAGGACAGGATTACACTGAAGCTTTCTTT

clone_size: -
j_call: TRBJ1-1
d_call: -
cdr3_length: 14
v_call: TRBV5-1
cdr3_aa: CASSFSQRITEAFF
cdr3_nt: TGCGCCAGCAGCTTCTCACAGCGGATTACTGAAGCTTTCTTT

clone_size: -
j_call: TRBJ2-2
d_call: -
cdr3_length: 14
v_call: TRBV6-5
cdr3_aa: CAVRMPGGAGELFF
cdr3_nt: TGTGCCGTGCGAATGCCCGGGGGAGCCGGGGAGCTGTTTTTT

clone_size: -
j_call: TRBJ1-1
d_call: -
cdr3_length: 13
v_call: TRBV10-2
cdr3_aa: CASTPMEDVGAFF
cdr3_nt: TGCGCCAGCACTCCCATGGAGGACGTTGGAGCTTTCTTT

clone_size: few
j_call: TRBJ2-7
d_call: TRBD2
cdr3_length: 13
v_call: TRBV20-1
cdr3_aa: CSVSRLAGREQYF
cdr3_nt: TGCAGTGTTAGTAGACTAGCGGGACGCGAGCAGTACTTC

clone_size: -
j_call: TRBJ1-4
d_call: TRBD1
cdr3_length: 15
v_call: TRBV4-1
cdr3_aa: CASSRGGQGSEKLFF
cdr3_nt: TGCGCCAGCAGCCGTGGGGGACAGGGTAGTGAAAAACTGTTTTTT

clone_size: once
j_call: TRBJ1-2
d_call: -
cdr3_length: 17
v_call: TRBV19
cdr3_aa: CASSIPIGRTPSYGYTF
cdr3_nt: TGTGCCAGTAGTATCCCAATAGGACGGACTCCCTCCTATGGCTACACCTTC

clone_size: few
j_call: TRBJ1-5
d_call: -
cdr3_length: 15
v_call: TRBV19
cdr3_aa: CASSIERVWDQPQHF
cdr3_nt: TGTGCCAGTAGTATAGAACGGGTTTGGGATCAGCCCCAGCATTTT

clone_size: once
j_call: TRBJ1-1
d_call: TRBD1
cdr3_length: 14
v_call: TRBV28
cdr3_aa: CASTGQGRGTEAFF
cdr3_nt: TGTGCCAGCACCGGACAGGGACGAGGCACTGAAGCTTTCTTT

clone_size: -
j_call: TRBJ2-7
d_call: TRBD1
cdr3_length: 14
v_call: TRBV5-1
cdr3_aa: CASRDGTGAYEQYF
cdr3_nt: TGCGCCAGCAGGGACGGGACAGGAGCCTACGAGCAGTACTTC

clone_size: -
j_call: TRBJ1-5
d_call: -
cdr3_length: 12
v_call: TRBV24-1
cdr3_aa: CATSDPDQPQHF
cdr3_nt: TGTGCCACCAGTGATCCTGATCAGCCCCAGCATTTT

clone_size: once
j_call: TRBJ2-5
d_call: -
cdr3_length: 15
v_call: TRBV9
cdr3_aa: CASSPRSGPQETQYF
cdr3_nt: TGTGCCAGCAGCCCCCGCAGTGGGCCCCAAGAGACCCAGTACTTC

clone_size: -
j_call: TRBJ2-1
d_call: TRBD2
cdr3_length: 13
v_call: TRBV3-1/TRBV3-2
cdr3_aa: CASSPGGRNEQFF
cdr3_nt: TGTGCCAGCAGCCCGGGGGGTCGGAATGAGCAGTTCTTC

clone_size: few
j_call: TRBJ2-3
d_call: -
cdr3_length: 14
v_call: TRBV12-5
cdr3_aa: CASGLWPVQDTQYF
cdr3_nt: TGTGCTAGTGGTTTGTGGCCCGTCCAAGATACGCAGTATTTT

clone_size: few
j_call: TRBJ2-7
d_call: -
cdr3_length: 12
v_call: TRBV28
cdr3_aa: CASSLASYEQYF
cdr3_nt: TGTGCCAGCAGTTTGGCCAGCTACGAGCAGTACTTC

clone_size: -
j_call: TRBJ2-3
d_call: -
cdr3_length: 11
v_call: TRBV2
cdr3_aa: CASKYADTQYF
cdr3_nt: TGTGCCAGCAAGTACGCGGATACGCAGTATTTT

clone_size: few
j_call: TRBJ1-5
d_call: TRBD1
cdr3_length: 14
v_call: TRBV19
cdr3_aa: CASSPTGVGQPQHF
cdr3_nt: TGTGCCAGTAGCCCGACAGGGGTCGGTCAGCCCCAGCATTTT

clone_size: -
j_call: TRBJ1-1
d_call: -
cdr3_length: 16
v_call: TRBV4-1
cdr3_aa: CASSQDMTAMNTEAFF
cdr3_nt: TGCGCCAGCAGCCAGGATATGACAGCTATGAACACTGAAGCTTTCTTT

clone_size: -
j_call: TRBJ1-2
d_call: TRBD1
cdr3_length: 15
v_call: TRBV5-1
cdr3_aa: CASSFLGQGGDGYTF
cdr3_nt: TGCGCCAGCAGCTTTTTGGGACAGGGAGGGGATGGCTACACCTTC

clone_size: once
j_call: TRBJ1-2
d_call: -
cdr3_length: 12
v_call: TRBV6-5
cdr3_aa: CASMGANYGYTF
cdr3_nt: TGTGCCAGCATGGGCGCTAACTATGGCTACACCTTC

clone_size: -
j_call: TRBJ2-6
d_call: -
cdr3_length: 16
v_call: TRBV7-3
cdr3_aa: CASSSAGGSGANVLTF
cdr3_nt: TGTGCCAGCAGCTCAGCAGGAGGCTCTGGGGCCAACGTCCTGACTTTC

clone_size: -
j_call: TRBJ1-2
d_call: TRBD1
cdr3_length: 13
v_call: TRBV6-2/TRBV6-3
cdr3_aa: CASSYGDRDGYTF
cdr3_nt: TGTGCCAGCAGTTACGGGGACAGAGATGGCTACACCTTC

clone_size: -
j_call: TRBJ2-7
d_call: -
cdr3_length: 14
v_call: TRBV2
cdr3_aa: CASSSPDRTYEQYF
cdr3_nt: TGTGCCAGCTCAAGCCCGGACAGAACCTACGAGCAGTACTTC

clone_size: -
j_call: TRBJ2-2
d_call: -
cdr3_length: 14
v_call: TRBV11-2
cdr3_aa: CASSLTPGPGELFF
cdr3_nt: TGTGCCAGCAGCCTCACTCCAGGGCCCGGGGAGCTGTTTTTT

clone_size: -
j_call: TRBJ1-3
d_call: -
cdr3_length: 15
v_call: TRBV6-5
cdr3_aa: CASRGGSGLGNTIYF
cdr3_nt: TGTGCCAGCAGGGGGGGAAGTGGGCTTGGAAACACCATATATTTT

clone_size: -
j_call: TRBJ1-1
d_call: TRBD1
cdr3_length: 13
v_call: TRBV11-1
cdr3_aa: CASSSRQGPDSFF
cdr3_nt: TGTGCCAGCAGCTCCAGACAGGGTCCGGATTCTTTCTTT

clone_size: -
j_call: TRBJ1-5
d_call: -
cdr3_length: 13
v_call: TRBV5-1
cdr3_aa: CASSPAGDQPQHF
cdr3_nt: TGCGCCAGCAGCCCGGCGGGAGATCAGCCCCAGCATTTT

clone_size: -
j_call: TRBJ1-6
d_call: -
cdr3_length: 17
v_call: TRBV29-1
cdr3_aa: CSVLYPGGDSYNSPLHF
cdr3_nt: TGCAGCGTTCTATACCCGGGGGGGGACTCCTATAATTCACCCCTCCACTTT

clone_size: -
j_call: TRBJ2-3
d_call: TRBD2
cdr3_length: 15
v_call: TRBV9
cdr3_aa: CASSVALAGVDTQYF
cdr3_nt: TGTGCCAGCAGCGTAGCCCTAGCGGGAGTAGATACGCAGTATTTT

clone_size: few
j_call: TRBJ1-2
d_call: -
cdr3_length: 14
v_call: TRBV9
cdr3_aa: CASSAGRVFYGYTF
cdr3_nt: TGTGCCAGCAGCGCCGGGAGAGTCTTCTATGGCTACACCTTC